This T cell receptor beta chain emerged from a study of T cell responses to AZD1222 COVID-19 vaccine. This table comes from immunoSEQ multiplex PCR, and its TCRdb copy is limited to in-frame clones, with some not included. The sample has fewer than 150,000 clones; 90% to 95% are singletons. This CDR3 contains 13 residues. Trimming took 1 base from V and 11 from J, leaving 14 bases between them. CDR1 and CDR2 (germline): LGHNA, YSLEER. This chain connects TRBV4-3 to TRBJ1-1, with unresolved D. Sequenced here: peripheral blood, sampled on day 0 of AZD1222 vaccination. This TCR was sampled from an adult in good health. CDR3 sequence reads: CASSQGEMGAAFF. The DNA for the CDR3 is TGCGCCAGCAGCCAAGGCGAGATGGGAGCGGCTTTCTTT.